This TCR beta chain is drawn from a study of control samples from healthy donors and cancer patients (dated by TCRdb to 2018 to 2021). From the germline V gene, CDR1 is SGHRS and CDR2 is YFSETQ. The CDR3, from cysteine to phenylalanine, totals 15 residues. Solely the CDR3 DNA is kept, with 45 bases framed from the first base. V lost 2 bases and J lost 4 bases, and the count of bases not matched to a germline gene is 8. Libraries were constructed by the immunoSEQ multiplex PCR assay. Not all clones reach the TCRdb copy of this immuneACCESS table, which keeps in-frame sequences only. Checked studies attribute under half of the gap to unresolved V genes and leave the rest unexplained. In all, the sample holds some 120,000 clones, and about 88% of those were seen once. Of the sample, roughly 3.1% is held by the ten largest clones. In regard to this clone: No antigen is known for it. Base qualities are not provided; no much larger clone lies one nucleotide away.

The TCR sequence derives from a man aged 50 or older in good health. Sequenced input: blood. Here the chain combines TRBV5-1 and TRBJ1-2; TRBD1 matches 7 bases in the middle. CDR3 region: CASSLNREGAYGYTF. The nucleotide sequence is given as TGCGCCAGCAGCTTAAACAGGGAGGGGGCCTATGGCTACACCTTC.